This T cell receptor beta chain emerged from a study of beta chain features in type 1 diabetes. This CDR3 region has 14 residues. J was trimmed by 2 bases and V by 5 bases; bases with no gene match: 5. In germline, CDR1 is SGHAT, CDR2 FQNNGV. The table lists this clone with a few counts. Sequenced material consisted of expressed TCRB transcripts (all of the isolated RNA was reverse transcribed). TCRdb's table, derived via immunoSEQ multiplex PCR, lists solely in-frame clones and lacks some. This sample has roughly 240,000 clones, with about 63% found just once. This sequence was found in a young man in good health. The rearrangement uses TRBV11-2 and TRBJ1-1; 7 nucleotides line up with TRBD1. The specimen was naive CD4+ T cells from blood. The CDR3 region is CASSPGGINTEAFF. In nucleotides, the CDR3 is TGTGCCAGCAGCCCAGGGGGTATCAACACTGAAGCTTTCTTT.